This is a list of T cell receptor beta chains from one sample in a study of beta chain features in type 1 diabetes. Repertoires were generated with immunoSEQ multiplex PCR, while TCRdb's copy carries only in-frame clones and drops some. The profile shows around 310,000 clones, approximately 9.9% of them singletons. Sequencing was done on a sample of naive CD4+ T cells from blood. The receptors originated from a woman aged 30 to 39 in good health. The CDR3 runs from the conserved cysteine through the conserved F or W. D genes are given only for firm matches. Some rows mark clone size as missing; the rest say once, few, many or name a class of expanded clone.

J: TRBJ2-3; D: .; size: .; V: TRBV29-1; CDR3: CSASPGRTDTQYF; DNA: TGCAGCGCTTCGCCAGGGCGCACAGATACGCAGTATTTT
J: TRBJ1-1; D: TRBD1; size: .; V: TRBV29-1; CDR3: CSVRGTGFEAFF; DNA: TGCAGCGTCCGTGGGACAGGGTTCGAAGCTTTCTTT
J: TRBJ2-4; D: TRBD2; size: few; V: TRBV11-2; CDR3: CASSRRTGGGKNIQYF; DNA: TGTGCCAGCAGCCGGCGTACGGGGGGAGGCAAAAACATTCAGTACTTC
J: TRBJ2-7; D: TRBD1; size: few; V: TRBV2; CDR3: CASSRYRGTGPNYEQYF; DNA: TGTGCCAGCAGTCGATACCGAGGGACAGGACCCAACTACGAGCAGTACTTC
J: TRBJ2-7; D: TRBD1; size: .; V: TRBV6-1; CDR3: CASSDRQGYEQYF; DNA: TGTGCCAGCAGTGATAGACAGGGGTACGAGCAGTACTTC
J: TRBJ2-2; D: .; size: .; V: TRBV2; CDR3: CASARENTGELFF; DNA: TGTGCCAGCGCCCGAGAGAACACCGGGGAGCTGTTTTTT
J: TRBJ2-7; D: TRBD2; size: .; V: TRBV11-2; CDR3: CASSFSTSGSYEQYF; DNA: TGTGCCAGCAGCTTTTCCACTAGCGGGAGTTACGAGCAGTACTTC
J: TRBJ1-3; D: .; size: .; V: TRBV29-1; CDR3: CSVPTASGNTIYF; DNA: TGCAGCGTTCCGACAGCGTCTGGAAACACCATATATTTT
J: TRBJ2-1; D: .; size: few; V: TRBV19; CDR3: CASSPPGSHYNEQFF; DNA: TGTGCCAGTAGCCCCCCAGGTTCTCACTACAATGAGCAGTTCTTC
J: TRBJ1-6; D: TRBD1; size: .; V: TRBV25-1; CDR3: CASSGTGGSPLHF; DNA: TGTGCCAGCAGTGGGACAGGGGGTTCACCCCTCCACTTT
J: TRBJ2-1; D: .; size: few; V: TRBV29-1; CDR3: CSVEGRDPREQFF; DNA: TGCAGCGTTGAAGGGCGGGACCCCAGGGAGCAGTTCTTC
J: TRBJ2-5; D: TRBD1; size: few; V: TRBV7-2; CDR3: CASSFGQGGETQYF; DNA: TGTGCCAGCAGTTTCGGACAGGGTGGAGAGACCCAGTACTTC
J: TRBJ2-3; D: TRBD2; size: .; V: TRBV19; CDR3: CASAYAAGERVGTDTQYF; DNA: TGTGCCAGTGCCTATGCAGCGGGAGAGAGAGTGGGCACAGATACGCAGTATTTT
J: TRBJ2-1; D: TRBD1; size: .; V: TRBV29-1; CDR3: CSDQTAGGNEQFF; DNA: TGCAGCGACCAGACGGCAGGGGGCAATGAGCAGTTCTTC
J: TRBJ2-2; D: .; size: .; V: TRBV30; CDR3: CAWSVGDFFVANTGELFF; DNA: TGTGCCTGGAGTGTAGGGGATTTTTTCGTAGCGAACACCGGGGAGCTGTTTTTT
J: TRBJ1-2; D: .; size: .; V: TRBV27; CDR3: CASSPYVTGTSYGYTF; DNA: TGTGCCAGCAGTCCCTATGTTACCGGGACAAGTTATGGCTACACCTTC
J: TRBJ2-5; D: .; size: .; V: TRBV11-2; CDR3: CASSLDVQVQETQYF; DNA: TGTGCCAGCAGCTTAGACGTCCAGGTTCAAGAGACCCAGTACTTC
J: TRBJ2-5; D: .; size: few; V: TRBV5-1; CDR3: CASSLGAREVRETQYF; DNA: TGCGCCAGCAGCTTGGGTGCCAGGGAAGTCAGGGAGACCCAGTACTTC
J: TRBJ1-5; D: TRBD1; size: .; V: TRBV30; CDR3: CAWSGTGAQPQHF; DNA: TGTGCCTGGAGCGGGACAGGGGCACAGCCCCAGCATTTT
J: TRBJ1-3; D: .; size: few; V: TRBV13; CDR3: CASSLSGSSGNTIYF; DNA: TGTGCCAGCAGCTTAAGTGGCAGCTCTGGAAACACCATATATTTT
J: TRBJ2-7; D: TRBD2; size: few; V: TRBV2; CDR3: CASSAASGYEQYF; DNA: TGTGCCAGCAGTGCGGCTAGCGGGTACGAGCAGTACTTC
J: TRBJ2-7; D: .; size: .; V: TRBV6-5; CDR3: CASSYGQPFDYEQYF; DNA: TGTGCCAGCAGTTACGGACAGCCGTTCGACTACGAGCAGTACTTC
J: TRBJ2-1; D: .; size: .; V: TRBV4-1; CDR3: CASSQVETRYNEQFF; DNA: TGCGCCAGCAGCCAAGTCGAAACTAGGTACAATGAGCAGTTCTTC
J: TRBJ2-1; D: TRBD2; size: .; V: TRBV28; CDR3: CASSPSGAYNEQFF; DNA: TGTGCCAGCAGTCCTAGCGGCGCCTACAATGAGCAGTTCTTC
J: TRBJ2-1; D: TRBD2; size: .; V: TRBV9; CDR3: CASSPRGRGGPYNEQFF; DNA: TGTGCCAGCAGCCCGCGGGGGCGGGGGGGGCCCTACAATGAGCAGTTCTTC
J: TRBJ2-1; D: TRBD2; size: few; V: TRBV29-1; CDR3: CSGGRAGVIGEQFF; DNA: TGCAGCGGTGGGAGAGCGGGAGTAATTGGTGAGCAGTTCTTC
J: TRBJ2-5; D: TRBD2; size: few; V: TRBV7-2; CDR3: CASSPGLAREETQYF; DNA: TGTGCCAGCAGCCCGGGACTAGCTCGCGAAGAGACCCAGTACTTC
J: TRBJ2-5; D: .; size: few; V: TRBV7-2; CDR3: CASSLGGQGRQTQYF; DNA: TGTGCCAGCAGCTTAGGGGGTCAGGGTAGACAGACCCAGTACTTC
J: TRBJ2-3; D: TRBD2; size: few; V: TRBV11-2; CDR3: CASIRRASGSSDTQYF; DNA: TGTGCCAGCATCAGGCGGGCTAGCGGGAGTTCAGATACGCAGTATTTT
J: TRBJ2-1; D: TRBD2; size: .; V: TRBV6-6; CDR3: CASSPGTSYNEQFF; DNA: TGTGCCAGCAGTCCCGGGACTAGCTACAATGAGCAGTTCTTC
J: TRBJ2-1; D: TRBD2; size: .; V: TRBV2; CDR3: CASRRLAGGIDEQFF; DNA: TGTGCCAGCAGAAGACTAGCGGGAGGGATAGATGAGCAGTTCTTC